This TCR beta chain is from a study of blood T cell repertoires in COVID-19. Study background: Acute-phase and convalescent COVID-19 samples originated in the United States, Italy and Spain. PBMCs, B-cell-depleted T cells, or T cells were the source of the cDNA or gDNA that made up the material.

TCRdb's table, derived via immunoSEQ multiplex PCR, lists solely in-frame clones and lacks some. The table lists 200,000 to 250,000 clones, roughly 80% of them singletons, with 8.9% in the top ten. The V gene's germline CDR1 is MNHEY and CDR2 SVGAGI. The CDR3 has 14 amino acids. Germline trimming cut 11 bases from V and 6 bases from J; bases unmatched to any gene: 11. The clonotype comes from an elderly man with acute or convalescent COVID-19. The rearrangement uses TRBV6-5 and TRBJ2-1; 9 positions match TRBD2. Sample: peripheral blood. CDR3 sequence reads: CAAARAGGGNEQFF. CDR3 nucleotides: TGTGCCGCGGCCAGAGCGGGAGGAGGCAATGAGCAGTTCTTC.